The present T cell receptor (beta chain) was sequenced within a study of cytotoxic CD8 clonotypes in ibrutinib-treated CLL. Method: immunoSEQ multiplex PCR; TCRdb's copy keeps in-frame clones and lacks some. Of tens of thousands of clones listed, about 65% are singletons. CDR1 is MNHEY and CDR2 is SVGAGI in the germline V gene. The CDR3 length is 14 residues. After removal of 0 bases from V and 11 bases from J, the junction contained 6 bases not matched to a gene. This clone was observed a handful of times. This TCR was recovered from a human donor with chronic lymphocytic leukemia. The starting material was PBMCs, obtained after 12 months of ibrutinib treatment. The chain uses TRBV6-5 and TRBJ1-1; 10 bases map to TRBD1. The CDR3 DNA follows: TGTGCCAGCAGTTACTCCGAGACAGGGGGCGACGCTTTCTTT. Translating gives CASSYSETGGDAFF.